The 2 T cell receptor beta chains below come from one sample, sequenced in a study of cytomegalovirus exposure and HLA in healthy donors. The table came from immunoSEQ multiplex PCR; TCRdb's copy has only in-frame clones and leaves some out. The sample includes some 130,000 clones, roughly 86% of them seen just once. Sample: PBMCs. The origin of the receptors is a woman in her twenties or thirties in good health and CMV-seronegative.

The rearrangement joins TRBV10-3 to TRBJ1-1; D is perhaps TRBD1 (5 bases). Trimming removed 3 bases from V and 1 base from J, with 12 bases in between. This CDR3 has 15 residues. CDR1 ENHRY and CDR2 SYGVKD come from the germline V gene. CDR3 coding DNA: TGTGCCATCAGTGAAATGGGGCAGGGGAACACTGAAGCTTTCTTT. Protein sequence: CAISEMGQGNTEAFF.

The chain has TRBV7-9 and TRBJ2-7; unclear D gene. CDR1 and CDR2 (germline): SEHNR, FQNEAQ (reference sequence). V was cut by 3 bases and J by 3 bases, with 3 bases left in between. The length of the CDR3 is 11 residues. The CDR3 DNA sequence: TGTGCCAGCAGCTTCAGCTACGAGCAGTACTTC. It is translated as CASSFSYEQYF.